This T cell receptor (beta chain) was identified during a study of cytomegalovirus exposure and HLA in healthy donors. Regarding the study as a whole: The authors later found HLA-associated TCR beta chains more clonally expanded than equally common others. It was assumed in the presence/absence analyses that sequencing depth was roughly uniform across donors. Relative to the roughly 690-donor mean, N-insertions were reportedly fewer in an Asian-associated ancestry cluster in a later analysis.

The CDR3 has 16 residues. With V trimmed by 3 bases and J by 5 bases, 11 bases remained unmatched. Germline-derived CDR1 and CDR2 are MNHEY and SVGAGI. The PCR made use of 60 Vbeta and 13 Jbeta primers. Libraries were prepared by immunoSEQ multiplex PCR; TCRdb keeps only in-frame clonotypes and omits some of them. The sample yields 99,000 or so clones, under 85% seen once. Regarding this clone: No antigen is known for it.

This receptor was taken from a female donor in good health and CMV-seropositive. This rearrangement joins TRBV6-5 to TRBJ2-5; 8 bases fit TRBD2. The sequenced material came from PBMCs. CDR3 residues: CASSYVPRGAGETQYF. CDR3 in DNA: TGTGCCAGCAGTTATGTCCCGCGGGGGGCGGGGGAGACCCAGTACTTC.